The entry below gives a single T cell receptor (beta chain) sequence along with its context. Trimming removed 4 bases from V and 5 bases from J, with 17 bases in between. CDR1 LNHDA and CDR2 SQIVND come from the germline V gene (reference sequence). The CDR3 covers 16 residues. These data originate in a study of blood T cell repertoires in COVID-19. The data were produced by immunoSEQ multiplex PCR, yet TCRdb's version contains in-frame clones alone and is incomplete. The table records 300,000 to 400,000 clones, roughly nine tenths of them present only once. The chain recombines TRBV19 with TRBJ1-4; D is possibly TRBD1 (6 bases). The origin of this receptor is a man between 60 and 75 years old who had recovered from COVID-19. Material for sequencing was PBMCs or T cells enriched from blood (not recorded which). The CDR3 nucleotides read TGTGCCAGTAGTAACGGTCCCGCCAGGGGAAATGAAAAACTGTTTTTT. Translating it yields CASSNGPARGNEKLFF.